The clone carrying this TCR beta chain was found many times. Antigen: not known. Germline V CDR1 and CDR2: SEHNR, FQNEAQ (reference sequence). Trimming left V 7 bases short and J 4 bases short, with 14 bases between. The CDR3 length is 13 residues. These data are taken from a study of Graves' ophthalmopathy and Graves' hyperthyroidism. Overall study results and limits: This model predicted ophthalmopathy progression (sensitivity 70.59%, specificity 72.22%). In blood appeared most of the expanded thyroid clonotypes whose frequency exceeded 0.001.

Researchers took RNA transcripts and amplified TCR beta CDR3 regions from them. After a first-round RT-PCR with HTBI primers, a second-round multiplex PCR was run. TCRdb re-derived calls from the multiplex PCR reads in MiXCR, one entry per CDR3 protein. Here the sample spans about 660,000 distinct CDR3 sequences, about 41% being singletons. Sequencing used peripheral blood. The TCR originated in an adult man with Graves' ophthalmopathy. The chain recombines TRBV7-9 with TRBJ2-7, with no clear D. DNA for the CDR3: TGTGCCAGCATCGTGGCGGTCCGGTACGAGCAGTACTTC. It specifies CASIVAVRYEQYF.